The sequence of this TCR beta chain was determined in a study of long-term antiretroviral therapy in people with HIV. Assay version v3.0 of immunoSEQ was used, and it was run at survey level. Assay used: immunoSEQ multiplex PCR; TCRdb lists only in-frame clones, some missing. In the table there are some 25,000 clones, approximately 83% of which are singletons. In germline, CDR1 is MDHEN, CDR2 SYDVKM. The CDR3 totals 16 residues. J lost 4 bases, V lost 3 bases, and 11 bases had no gene match. The clonotype originates from a man between 50 and 59 years old with HIV. Sequenced material: unsorted PBMCs, taken 1.2 years after starting antiretroviral therapy. The chain couples TRBV28 to TRBJ1-2; 7 nucleotides agree with TRBD1. In DNA, the CDR3 is TGTGCCAGCAGTTTGGCCTCCGGGACAGTGTCCTATGGCTACACCTTC. Its protein is CASSLASGTVSYGYTF.